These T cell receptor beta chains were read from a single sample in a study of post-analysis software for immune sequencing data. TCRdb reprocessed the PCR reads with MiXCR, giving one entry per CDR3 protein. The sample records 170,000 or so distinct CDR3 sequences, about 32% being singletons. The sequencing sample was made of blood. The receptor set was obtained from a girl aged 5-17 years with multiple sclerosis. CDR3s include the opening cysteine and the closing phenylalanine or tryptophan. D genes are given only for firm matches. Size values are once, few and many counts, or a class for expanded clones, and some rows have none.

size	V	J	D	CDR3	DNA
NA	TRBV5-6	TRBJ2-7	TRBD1	CASSFLDRESNEQYF	TGTGCCAGCAGCTTCCTGGACAGGGAGTCGAACGAGCAGTACTTC
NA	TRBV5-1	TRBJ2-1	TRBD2	CASSLREGCNEQFF	TGCGCCAGCAGCTTACGGGAGGGCTGCAATGAGCAGTTCTTC
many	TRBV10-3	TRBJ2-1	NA	CAISESIDADEQFF	TGTGCCATCAGTGAGTCCATTGACGCGGATGAGCAGTTCTTC
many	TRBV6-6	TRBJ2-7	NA	CASSQDRYEQYF	TGTGCCAGCAGCCAAGACAGGTACGAGCAGTACTTC
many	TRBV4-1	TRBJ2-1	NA	CASSQGDRGRGYEQFF	TGCGCCAGCAGCCAAGGGGACCGGGGCAGGGGCTATGAGCAGTTCTTC
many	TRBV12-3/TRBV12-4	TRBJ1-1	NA	CASSSYTTEAFF	TGTGCCAGCAGTTCCTATACAACTGAAGCTTTCTTT
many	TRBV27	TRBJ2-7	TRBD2	CASSPSGRPYEQYF	TGTGCCAGCAGTCCTAGCGGGAGGCCCTACGAGCAGTACTTC
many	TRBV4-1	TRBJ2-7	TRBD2	CASSQQLAGGDEQYF	TGCGCCAGCAGCCAACAACTAGCGGGAGGAGATGAGCAGTACTTC
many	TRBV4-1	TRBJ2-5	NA	CASSQRERGQETQYF	TGCGCCAGCAGCCAGCGGGAGAGGGGGCAAGAGACCCAGTACTTC
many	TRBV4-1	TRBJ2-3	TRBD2	CASSQVDEGGGTDTQYF	TGCGCCAGCAGCCAAGTAGACGAGGGAGGGGGCACAGATACGCAGTATTTT
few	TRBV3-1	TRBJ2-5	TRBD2	CASSQALTSGRTTETQYF	TGTGCCAGCAGCCAAGCCCTGACTAGCGGGAGGACTACAGAGACCCAGTACTTC
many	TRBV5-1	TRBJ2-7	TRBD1	CASSLPDRTGAIHSYEQYF	TGCGCCAGCAGCTTGCCAGATAGGACAGGAGCTATTCATTCCTACGAGCAGTACTTC
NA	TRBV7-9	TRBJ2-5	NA	CASGLQGTQYF	TGTGCCAGCGGTTTACAGGGGACCCAGTACTTC
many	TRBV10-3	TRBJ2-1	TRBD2	CAISETSGPAYNEQFF	TGTGCCATCAGTGAAACTAGCGGGCCGGCCTACAATGAGCAGTTCTTC
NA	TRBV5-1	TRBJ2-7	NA	CASSWGGAGSVYEQYF	TGCGCCAGCAGCTGGGGTGGAGCGGGCAGCGTCTACGAGCAGTACTTC
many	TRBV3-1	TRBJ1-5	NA	CASSLRSNQPQHF	TGTGCCAGCAGCCTGCGTAGCAATCAGCCCCAGCATTTT
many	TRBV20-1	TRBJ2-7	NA	CSASGRGVENEQYF	TGCAGTGCTTCTGGCAGGGGAGTAGAAAACGAGCAGTACTTC
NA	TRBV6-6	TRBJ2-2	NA	CASSYEPTGELFF	TGTGCCAGCAGTTACGAGCCGACCGGGGAGCTGTTTTTT
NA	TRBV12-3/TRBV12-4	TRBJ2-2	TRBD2	CASSLGLAGGRKANTGELFF	TGTGCCAGCAGTTTAGGACTAGCGGGAGGCCGAAAAGCGAACACCGGGGAGCTGTTTTTT
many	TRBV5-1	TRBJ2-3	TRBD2	CASSTILAGGTDTQYF	TGCGCCAGCAGCACCATATTAGCGGGAGGAACAGATACGCAGTATTTT
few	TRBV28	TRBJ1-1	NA	CASSLPAGPRDTEAFF	TGTGCCAGCAGTTTACCCGCAGGACCGAGGGACACTGAAGCTTTCTTT
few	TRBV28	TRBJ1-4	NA	CASSPVSGRGEKLFF	TGTGCCAGCAGCCCCGTAAGCGGGAGGGGTGAAAAACTGTTTTTT
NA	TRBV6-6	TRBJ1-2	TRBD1	CASSDPSGTGGFGYTF	TGTGCCAGCAGTGACCCATCCGGGACAGGGGGCTTTGGCTACACCTTC
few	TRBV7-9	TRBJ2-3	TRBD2	CASSLNSGGDTQYF	TGTGCCAGCAGCTTAAATAGCGGGGGCGATACGCAGTATTTT
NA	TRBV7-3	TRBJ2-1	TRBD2	CASSSQGSRGGREQFF	TGTGCCAGCAGCTCACAGGGTTCGCGGGGGGGGAGGGAGCAGTTCTTC
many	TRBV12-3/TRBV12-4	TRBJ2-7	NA	CASSFSRLAGYEQYF	TGTGCCAGCAGTTTTTCAAGGCTAGCCGGATACGAGCAGTACTTC
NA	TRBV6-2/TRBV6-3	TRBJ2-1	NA	CASSPQSGYYNEQFF	TGTGCCAGCAGTCCCCAAAGCGGGTATTACAATGAGCAGTTCTTC
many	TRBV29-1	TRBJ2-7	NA	CSVVGPSATPELYEQYF	TGCAGCGTTGTTGGGCCTAGCGCTACCCCCGAGCTCTACGAGCAGTACTTC
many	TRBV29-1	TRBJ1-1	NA	CSVDAGSDTEAFF	TGCAGCGTTGATGCGGGGTCGGACACTGAAGCTTTCTTT
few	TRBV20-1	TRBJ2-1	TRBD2	CSARGPLAGPNNEQFF	TGCAGTGCTAGAGGCCCACTAGCGGGCCCCAACAATGAGCAGTTCTTC
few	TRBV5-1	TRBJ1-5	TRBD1	CASSLGGQVQQPQHF	TGCGCCAGCAGCTTGGGAGGACAGGTCCAGCAGCCCCAGCATTTT
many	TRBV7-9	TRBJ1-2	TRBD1	CASSLSTGALRYGYTF	TGTGCCAGCAGCTTATCGACAGGGGCGCTTCGGTATGGCTACACCTTC
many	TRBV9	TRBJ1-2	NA	CASSDGQRIYGYTF	TGTGCCAGCAGCGACGGACAGAGGATTTATGGCTACACCTTC
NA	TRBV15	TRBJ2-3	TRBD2	CATSRSYSGTSGRDTQYF	TGTGCCACCAGCAGGTCATATAGCGGGACTAGCGGGAGAGATACGCAGTATTTT
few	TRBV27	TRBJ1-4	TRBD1	CASSSTGTGYGDEKLFF	TGTGCCAGCAGTTCAACCGGGACAGGGTACGGTGACGAAAAACTGTTTTTT
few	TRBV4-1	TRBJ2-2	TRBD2	CASMERLAGNTGELFF	TGCGCCAGCATGGAGCGACTAGCGGGAAACACCGGGGAGCTGTTTTTT
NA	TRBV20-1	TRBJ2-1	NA	CSARTRDISYNEQFF	TGCAGTGCTAGAACCAGGGACATCTCCTACAATGAGCAGTTCTTC
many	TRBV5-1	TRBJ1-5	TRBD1	CASSPGQPTTGQPQHF	TGCGCCAGCAGTCCGGGACAGCCCACGACGGGGCAGCCCCAGCATTTT
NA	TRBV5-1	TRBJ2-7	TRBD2	CASSLFSGGGYEQYF	TGCGCCAGCAGCTTATTTAGCGGGGGAGGCTACGAGCAGTACTTC
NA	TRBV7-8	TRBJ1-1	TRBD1	CASSIQGAVTEAFF	TGTGCCAGCAGCATACAGGGGGCTGTCACTGAAGCTTTCTTT
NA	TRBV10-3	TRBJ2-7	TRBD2	CAISEPGASGCYEQYF	TGTGCCATCAGTGAGCCCGGAGCTAGCGGGTGCTACGAGCAGTACTTC
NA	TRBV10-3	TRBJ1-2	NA	CAIGTDNYGYTF	TGTGCCATCGGGACGGATAACTATGGCTACACCTTC
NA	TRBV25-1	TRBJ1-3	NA	CASSEVGVSGNTIYF	TGTGCCAGCAGTGAAGTGGGAGTCTCTGGAAACACCATATATTTT
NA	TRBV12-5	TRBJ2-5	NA	CASGLPEGWETQYF	TGTGCTAGTGGTTTGCCCGAGGGGTGGGAGACCCAGTACTTC
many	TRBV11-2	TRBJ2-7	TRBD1	CASSDLTGTVILEQYF	TGTGCCAGCAGCGACCTCACGGGGACAGTCATCCTCGAGCAGTACTTC
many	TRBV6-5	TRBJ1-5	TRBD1	CASSPTGQTFNQPQHF	TGTGCCAGCAGTCCCACGGGACAGACTTTCAATCAGCCCCAGCATTTT
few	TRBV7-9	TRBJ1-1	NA	CASSPVGTHLTEAFF	TGTGCCAGCAGCCCGGTAGGCACCCACTTAACTGAAGCTTTCTTT
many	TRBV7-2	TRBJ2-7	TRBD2	CASSLTSGGPYEQYF	TGTGCCAGCAGCTTAACTAGCGGGGGACCCTACGAGCAGTACTTC
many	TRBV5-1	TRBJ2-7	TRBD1	CASSWTPGQGSYEQYF	TGCGCCAGCAGCTGGACTCCGGGACAGGGCTCCTACGAGCAGTACTTC
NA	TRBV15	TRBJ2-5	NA	CATSRDSAGKETQYF	TGTGCCACCAGCAGAGATTCAGCGGGCAAAGAGACCCAGTACTTC
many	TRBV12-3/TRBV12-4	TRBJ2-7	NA	CASSSPPGMEQYF	TGTGCCAGCAGCAGCCCGCCTGGGATGGAGCAGTACTTC
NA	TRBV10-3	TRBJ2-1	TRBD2	CAISGTGTSVNEQFF	TGTGCCATCAGCGGGACCGGGACTAGCGTCAATGAGCAGTTCTTC